This passage covers 19 T cell receptor beta chains from one sample sequenced in a study of shared clonotypes between healthy human individuals. Here immunoSEQ multiplex PCR was the method, and the copy in TCRdb shows in-frame clones only, minus some. The data contain about 2.4 million clones, 80% to 95% of them singletons. Sequencing input: naive CD4+ T cells from PBMCs. The sample's subset: CD45RA+ positively selected. The receptor source for this set is a man younger than 30 in good health. Some clones in this sample may be carry-over from other donors' samples.

The CDR3 protein is CASSFGQGAAVAKNIQYF. DNA for the CDR3: TGTGCCAGCAGCTTCGGACAGGGGGCAGCCGTAGCCAAAAACATTCAGTACTTC. V usage is TRBV7-9 and J usage is TRBJ2-4; 11 positions agree with TRBD1. Germline CDR1 and CDR2: SEHNR and FQNEAQ (reference sequence). The CDR3 runs to 18 residues. The V and J ends lost 3 bases and 0 bases, in that order; junction bases with no gene match: 7.

CDR3 sequence reads: CASRARLAGGTSYNEQFF. The CDR3 bases are TGCGCCAGCAGGGCCCGACTAGCGGGAGGTACAAGCTACAATGAGCAGTTCTTC. The chain is built from TRBV5-1 and TRBJ2-1; 13 nucleotides line up with TRBD2. CDR3 length: 18 amino acids. Germline V gene lookup returns CDR1 SGHRS and CDR2 YFSETQ. Trimming at V came to 5 bases and at J to 3 bases, leaving 11 bases not matched to a gene.

This chain connects TRBV7-6 to TRBJ1-2, with 9 bases fitting TRBD1. The trim removed 4 bases at V and 8 bases at J, leaving 11 bases unmatched. Germline V gives CDR1 SGHVS, CDR2 FNYEAQ. This CDR3 is built from 15 residues. CDR3 amino acids: CASSSPSGDRGGYTF. The CDR3 nucleotides are TGTGCCAGCAGCTCGCCTTCTGGAGACAGGGGGGGCTACACCTTC. Full variable domain (remainder filled in from reference TRBV7-6 and TRBJ1-2): GAGVSQSPRYKVTKRGQDVALRCDPISGHVSLYWYRQALGQGPEFLTYFNYEAQQDKSGLPNDRFSAERPEGSISTLTIQRTEQRDSAMYRCASSSPSGDRGGYTFGSGTRLTVV.

The chain employs TRBV19 and TRBJ2-7; possible D gene TRBD2, 6 bases. The CDR3 runs 13 residues. Germline loops: CDR1 LNHDA, CDR2 SQIVND (reference sequence). Trimming removed 6 bases from V and 1 base from J, with 10 bases in between. In DNA, the CDR3 is TGTGCCAGTAGGCGGGACGGATCCTACGAGCAGTACTTC. Amino acids: CASRRDGSYEQYF.

The chain joins TRBV5-8 to TRBJ1-3, with no clear D. Germline CDR1 reads SGHTS; CDR2 reads YDEGEE. V was pared by 0 bases and J by 0 bases, with 16 bases between. This CDR3 region has 18 residues. The CDR3 sequence is CASSLVRPSVSSGNTIYF. As DNA, the CDR3 is TGTGCCAGCAGCTTGGTCCGCCCGTCCGTCAGCTCTGGAAACACCATATATTTT.

The chain links TRBV10-3 to TRBJ2-5; D may be TRBD1 (6 bases). CDR3 length: 15 residues. V was shortened by 2 bases and J by 3 bases, with 13 bases between the two germline ends. From germline, CDR1 is ENHRY and CDR2 SYGVKD. CDR3 DNA: TGTGCCATCAGTGAGGGACAGAACATGGAAGAGACCCAGTACTTC. Translation: CAISEGQNMEETQYF.

The V and J genes are TRBV6-6 and TRBJ1-1, with D hard to call. This CDR3 is built from 12 residues. Trimming removed 6 bases from V and 3 bases from J, with 8 bases in between. Germline V CDR1 and CDR2: MNHNY, SVGAGI (reference sequence). In DNA, the CDR3 is TGTGCCAGCAGGGCAGAGGACACTGAAGCTTTCTTT. The encoded protein is CASRAEDTEAFF.

The V gene is TRBV2, the J gene TRBJ2-6; D remains ambiguous. The germline V and J ends were trimmed by 8 bases and 1 base, with 9 bases remaining between them. The germline V gene has CDR1 SNHLY and CDR2 FYNNEI. There are 14 residues in the CDR3. Here the CDR3 DNA reads TGTGCCAGCGCCTTACTTTCTGGGGCCAACGTCCTGACTTTC. Translation: CASALLSGANVLTF.

This sequence joins TRBV5-6 and TRBJ1-4; D is ambiguous. Germline CDR1 is SGHDT and CDR2 is YYEEEE. V was pared by 6 bases and J by 8 bases, with 23 bases between. The CDR3 totals 16 residues. CDR3: CASTLSTWGIGEKLFF. CDR3 coding DNA: TGTGCCAGCACCTTATCCACATGGGGTATCGGGGAAAAACTGTTTTTT.

This sequence joins TRBV7-3 and TRBJ2-7, with D possibly matching TRBD2 (6 bases). CDR1 and CDR2 (germline): SGHTA, FQGTGA. The CDR3 is 14 amino acids. Deletions cut 2 bases from V and 3 bases from J, with 11 bases between. The CDR3 DNA sequence: TGTGCCAGCAGCTTACGGGGGAGTGACTACGAGCAGTACTTC. It encodes CASSLRGSDYEQYF.

This chain links TRBV2 with TRBJ2-7; 8 nucleotides match TRBD1. The germline V gene encodes CDR1 SNHLY and CDR2 FYNNEI. Germline trimming cut 6 bases from V and 3 bases from J; bases unmatched to any gene: 10. This CDR3 contains 15 residues. The CDR3 DNA reads as TGTGCCAGCAGCGCTCAGGGACAGGCGAACTACGAGCAGTACTTC. This gives the protein CASSAQGQANYEQYF.

This clone was picked up one time. The CDR3 DNA reads as TGTGCCAGCAACCGCGGTAGCGGGAGTTACGAGCAGTTCTTC. Amino acids: CASNRGSGSYEQFF. The chain joins TRBV6-1 to TRBJ2-1; 9 bases line up with TRBD2. The CDR3 is 14 residues long. V lost 7 bases to trimming and J lost 10 bases; unmatched junction nucleotides: 11. Germline V CDR1 and CDR2: MNHNS, SASEGT.

This chain links TRBV7-8 with TRBJ2-5; D possibly uses TRBD1 or TRBD2 (5 bases each). V was cut by 2 bases and J by 6 bases, with 13 bases left in between. The CDR3 totals 14 residues. Germline-derived CDR1 and CDR2 are SGHVS and FQNEAQ. CDR3 amino acids: CASSLMRQGQTQYF. CDR3 nucleotide sequence: TGTGCCAGCAGCTTAATGAGGCAGGGACAGACCCAGTACTTC.

This rearrangement joins TRBV2 to TRBJ2-7; D remains ambiguous. Trimming shortened V by 4 bases and J by 1 base, and 5 bases separated the two germline ends. Germline-derived CDR1 and CDR2 are SNHLY and FYNNEI. CDR3 size: 12 residues. The CDR3 region is CASSGESYEQYF. The CDR3, as DNA: TGTGCCAGCAGTGGAGAATCCTACGAGCAGTACTTC.

This clone has just one count. This chain connects TRBV5-1 to TRBJ2-5, with TRBD1 matching over 7 bases. The CDR3 runs to 14 residues. Germline trimming cut 4 bases from V and 5 bases from J; bases unmatched to any gene: 8. Germline-derived CDR1 and CDR2 are SGHRS and YFSETQ. The DNA of the CDR3 is TGCGCCAGCAGCGAGCCGGGACAGTGGGAGACCCAGTACTTC. This translates into CASSEPGQWETQYF.

The chain joins TRBV7-3 to TRBJ1-1; D remains ambiguous. The CDR3 spans 16 residues. V lost 1 base and J lost 3, with 15 bases in between. The germline V gene encodes CDR1 SGHTA and CDR2 FQGTGA. As DNA, the CDR3 is TGTGCCAGCAGCTTAATACCGGGCGGGCTTGACACTGAAGCTTTCTTT. Translation gives CASSLIPGGLDTEAFF.

The chain uses TRBV28 and TRBJ2-7; 16 bases fit TRBD2. Germline values: CDR1 MDHEN, CDR2 SYDVKM. Trimming took 11 bases from V and 6 from J; bases not matched to a gene: 7. CDR3 length: 14 residues. The CDR3 DNA is TGTGCCGGGGGGACTAGCGGGAGGGCCGGCGAGCAGTACTTC. Its translation: CAGGTSGRAGEQYF.

The CDR3 sequence is CASTDTGLEVQYF. CDR3 nucleotides: TGCGCCAGCACCGATACGGGACTCGAGGTTCAGTACTTC. This chain uses TRBV5-1 with TRBJ2-4; tentatively, D is TRBD2 (6 bases). V was trimmed by 6 bases and J by 11 bases, leaving 18 bases between them. Germline loops: CDR1 SGHRS, CDR2 YFSETQ. CDR3 length equals 13 residues. Full variable domain (outside the CDR3, taken from reference TRBV5-1 and TRBJ2-4): KAGVTQTPRYLIKTRGQQVTLSCSPISGHRSVSWYQQTPGQGLQFLFEYFSETQRNKGNFPGRFSGRQFSNSRSEMNVSTLELGDSALYLCASTDTGLEVQYFGAGTRLSVL.

This sequence joins TRBV19 and TRBJ1-5; unclear D gene. CDR1 is LNHDA and CDR2 is SQIVND in the germline V gene (reference sequence). The CDR3 is made up of 14 amino acids. V was trimmed by 7 bases and J by 4 bases, leaving 14 bases between them. In nucleotides, the CDR3 is TGTGCCAGTACCCCGCCGACGGGAAATCAGCCCCAGCATTTT. Protein sequence: CASTPPTGNQPQHF.